This TCR beta chain was obtained from a study of blood T cell repertoires in COVID-19. Across the whole study: Sources were T cells, B-cell-depleted T cells, or PBMCs; the material itself was cDNA or gDNA.

Germline CDR1 and CDR2: MNHEY and SVGAGI. With V trimmed by 0 bases and J by 5 bases, 8 bases remained unmatched. The CDR3 extends over 16 amino acids. In the authors' methods: Cell counts per sample came from amplifying reference gene primers. Here immunoSEQ multiplex PCR was the method, and the copy in TCRdb shows in-frame clones only, minus some. V and J calls and clone size are those listed in that table; D and trimming were worked out from the DNA. The data contain 250,000 to 350,000 clones, 88% of them singletons. The study drew participants aged about 18 to 95 years from some 24 US areas. Clinical history as reported by participants underpinned cohort assignment.

Material for sequencing was PBMCs or T cells enriched from blood (not recorded which). The chain employs TRBV6-5 and TRBJ1-1; 8 nucleotides match TRBD1. The receptor was isolated from a woman between 45 and 60 years old who had recovered from COVID-19. This CDR3 is CASSYSDTGGMTEAFF. CDR3 in DNA: TGTGCCAGCAGTTACTCCGATACAGGGGGGATGACTGAAGCTTTCTTT.